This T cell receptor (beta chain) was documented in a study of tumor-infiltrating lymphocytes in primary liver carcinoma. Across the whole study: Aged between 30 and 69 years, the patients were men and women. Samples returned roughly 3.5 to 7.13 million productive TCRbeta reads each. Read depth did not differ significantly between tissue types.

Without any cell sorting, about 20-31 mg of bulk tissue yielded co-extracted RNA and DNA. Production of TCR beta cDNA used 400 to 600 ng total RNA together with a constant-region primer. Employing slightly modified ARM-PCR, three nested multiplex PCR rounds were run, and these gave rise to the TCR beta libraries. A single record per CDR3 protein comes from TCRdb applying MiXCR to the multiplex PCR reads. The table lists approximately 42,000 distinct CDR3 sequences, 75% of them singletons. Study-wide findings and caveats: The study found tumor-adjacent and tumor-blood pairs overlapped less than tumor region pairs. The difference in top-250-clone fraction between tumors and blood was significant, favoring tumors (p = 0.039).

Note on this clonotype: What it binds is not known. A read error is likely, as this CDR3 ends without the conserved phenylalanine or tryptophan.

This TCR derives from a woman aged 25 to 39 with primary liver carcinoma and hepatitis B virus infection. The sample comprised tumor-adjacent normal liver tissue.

CDR3 nucleotides: TGTGCTAGCAGTTTACAAACTTTCTACGAGCAGTACTCC. Translating it yields CASSLQTFYEQYS. The chain carries TRBV12-3 or TRBV12-4 and TRBJ2-7; D is undetermined. The CDR3 totals 13 residues.